This T cell receptor beta chain emerged from a study of cytomegalovirus exposure and HLA in healthy donors. Per the germline V gene, CDR1 is MNHEY and CDR2 is SVGAGI. The CDR3 has 11 residues. V lost 8 bases and J lost 8, with 10 bases in between. The PCR was carried out with 60 Vbeta primers and 13 Jbeta primers. Produced via immunoSEQ multiplex PCR; TCRdb's table is partial and in-frame only. The sample carries some 150,000 clones, around 84% recorded once. What was sequenced was PBMCs. The clonotype comes from a woman between 18 and 30 years old in good health and CMV-seronegative. J is TRBJ2-1 and V is TRBV6-5, with TRBD2 as a possible D gene (6 bases). Written as DNA, the CDR3 is TGTGCCAGCCAAGCGGGCGATGAGCAGTTCTTC. It codes for CASQAGDEQFF.